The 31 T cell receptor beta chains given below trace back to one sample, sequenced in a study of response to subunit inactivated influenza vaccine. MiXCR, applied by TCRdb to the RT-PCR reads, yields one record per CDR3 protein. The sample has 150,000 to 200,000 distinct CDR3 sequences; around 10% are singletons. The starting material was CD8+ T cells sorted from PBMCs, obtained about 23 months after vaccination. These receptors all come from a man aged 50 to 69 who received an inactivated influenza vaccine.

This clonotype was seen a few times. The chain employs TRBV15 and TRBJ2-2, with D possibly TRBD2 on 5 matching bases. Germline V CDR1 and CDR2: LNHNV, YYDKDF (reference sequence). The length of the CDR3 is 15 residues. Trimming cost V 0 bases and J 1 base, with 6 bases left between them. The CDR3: CATSRDRENTGELFF. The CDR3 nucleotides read TGTGCCACCAGCAGAGATCGGGAGAACACCGGGGAGCTGTTTTTT.

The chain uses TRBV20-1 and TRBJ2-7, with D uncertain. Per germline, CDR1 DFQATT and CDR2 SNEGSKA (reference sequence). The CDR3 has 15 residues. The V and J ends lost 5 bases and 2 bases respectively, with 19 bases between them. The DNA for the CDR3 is TGCAGTGCTGGCCCATTGGATCTCCTCACCTACGAGCAGTACTTC. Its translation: CSAGPLDLLTYEQYF.

The chain's CDR3 is CASSVTGISYNEQFF. The CDR3 DNA is TGTGCCAGCAGCGTGACGGGAATCTCCTACAATGAGCAGTTCTTC. V and J are TRBV9 and TRBJ2-1; TRBD2 might be the D (5 bases). Germline V lookup: CDR1 SGDLS, CDR2 YYNGEE. The CDR3 length is 15 residues. Trimming took off 2 bases at V and 0 bases at J, with 9 bases between the two ends.

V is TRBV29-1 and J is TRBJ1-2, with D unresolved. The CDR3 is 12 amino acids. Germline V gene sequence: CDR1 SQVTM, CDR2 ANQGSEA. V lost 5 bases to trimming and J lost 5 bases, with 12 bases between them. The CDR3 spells CSVPVGGYGYTF. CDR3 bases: TGCAGCGTTCCCGTTGGCGGGTATGGCTACACCTTC.

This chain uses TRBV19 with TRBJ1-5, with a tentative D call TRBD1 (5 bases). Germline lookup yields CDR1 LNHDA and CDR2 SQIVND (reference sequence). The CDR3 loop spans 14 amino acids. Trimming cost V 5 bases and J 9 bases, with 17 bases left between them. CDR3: CASSDNRIIGPQHF. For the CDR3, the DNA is TGTGCCAGTAGTGATAACAGGATCATAGGGCCCCAGCATTTT.

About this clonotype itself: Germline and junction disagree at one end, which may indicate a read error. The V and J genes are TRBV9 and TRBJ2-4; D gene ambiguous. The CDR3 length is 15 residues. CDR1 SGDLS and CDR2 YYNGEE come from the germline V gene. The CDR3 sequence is CASSVDGLAKNIQYF. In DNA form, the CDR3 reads TGTGCCAGCAGTGTAGATGGGCTAGCCAAAAACATTCAGTACTTC. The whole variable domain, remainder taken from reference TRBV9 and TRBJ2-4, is DSGVTQTPKHLITATGQRVTLRCSPRSGDLSVYWYQQSLDQGLQFLIQYYNGEERAKGNILERFSAQQFPDLHSELNLSSLELGDSALYFCASSVDGLAKNIQYFGAGTRLSVL.

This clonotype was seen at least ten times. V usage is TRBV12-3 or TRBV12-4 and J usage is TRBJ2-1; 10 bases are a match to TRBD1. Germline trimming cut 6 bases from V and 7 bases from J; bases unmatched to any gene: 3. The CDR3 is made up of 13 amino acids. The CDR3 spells CASRPGQGNEQFF. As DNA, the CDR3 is TGTGCCAGCAGGCCGGGACAGGGGAATGAGCAGTTCTTC.

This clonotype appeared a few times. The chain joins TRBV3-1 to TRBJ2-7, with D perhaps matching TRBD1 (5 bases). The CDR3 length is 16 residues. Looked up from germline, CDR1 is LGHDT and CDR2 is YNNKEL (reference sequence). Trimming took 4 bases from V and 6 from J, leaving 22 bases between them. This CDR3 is CASSLPKGTGFPEQYF. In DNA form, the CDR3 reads TGTGCCAGCAGCCTACCGAAAGGCACAGGTTTCCCCGAGCAGTACTTC.

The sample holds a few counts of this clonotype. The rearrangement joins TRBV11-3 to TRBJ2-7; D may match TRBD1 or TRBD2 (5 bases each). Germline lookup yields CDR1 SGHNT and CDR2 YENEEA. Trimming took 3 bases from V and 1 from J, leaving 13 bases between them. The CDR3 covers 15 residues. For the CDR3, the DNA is TGTGCCAGCAGCTTGTCTGGGGACGGATCCTACGAGCAGTACTTC. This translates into CASSLSGDGSYEQYF.

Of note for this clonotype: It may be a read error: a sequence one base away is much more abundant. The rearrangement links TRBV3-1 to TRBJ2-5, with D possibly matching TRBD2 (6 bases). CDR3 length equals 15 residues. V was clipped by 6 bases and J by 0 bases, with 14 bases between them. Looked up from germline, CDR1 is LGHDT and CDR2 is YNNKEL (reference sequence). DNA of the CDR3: TGTGCCAGCAGTCCCCTCGGGACTTACCAAGAGACCCAGTACTTC. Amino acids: CASSPLGTYQETQYF.

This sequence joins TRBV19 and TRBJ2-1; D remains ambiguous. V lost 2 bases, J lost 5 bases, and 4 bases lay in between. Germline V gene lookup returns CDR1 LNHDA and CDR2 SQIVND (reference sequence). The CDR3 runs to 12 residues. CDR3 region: CASSISHNEQFF. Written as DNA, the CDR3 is TGTGCCAGTAGTATAAGTCACAATGAGCAGTTCTTC. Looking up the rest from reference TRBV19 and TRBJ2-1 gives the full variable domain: DGGITQSPKYLFRKEGQNVTLSCEQNLNHDAMYWYRQDPGQGLRLIYYSQIVNDFQKGDIAEGYSVSREKKESFPLTVTSAQKNPTAFYLCASSISHNEQFFGPGTRLTVL.

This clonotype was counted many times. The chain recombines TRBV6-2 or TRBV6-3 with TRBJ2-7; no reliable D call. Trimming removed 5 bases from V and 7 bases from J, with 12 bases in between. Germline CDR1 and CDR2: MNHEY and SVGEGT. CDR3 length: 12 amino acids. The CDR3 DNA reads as TGTGCCAGCAGTCCCTCCGACGAAGAGCAGTACTTC. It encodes CASSPSDEEQYF.

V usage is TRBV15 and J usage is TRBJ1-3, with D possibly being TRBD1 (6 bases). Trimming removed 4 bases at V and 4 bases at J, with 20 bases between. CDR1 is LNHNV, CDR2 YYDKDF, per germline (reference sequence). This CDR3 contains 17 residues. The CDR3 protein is CATSNPGGYKSGNTIYF. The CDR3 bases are TGTGCCACCAGCAACCCCGGGGGCTACAAATCGGGAAACACCATATATTTT.

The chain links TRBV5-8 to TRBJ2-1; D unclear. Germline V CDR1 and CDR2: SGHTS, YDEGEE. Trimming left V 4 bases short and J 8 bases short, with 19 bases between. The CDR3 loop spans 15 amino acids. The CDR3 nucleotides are TGTGCCAGCAGCCCGGAATTTGGGGTGAGATATGAGCAGTTCTTC. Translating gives CASSPEFGVRYEQFF.

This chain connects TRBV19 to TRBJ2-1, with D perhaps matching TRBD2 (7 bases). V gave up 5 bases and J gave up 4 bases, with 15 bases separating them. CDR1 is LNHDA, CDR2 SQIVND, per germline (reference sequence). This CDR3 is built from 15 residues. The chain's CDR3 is CASSPWGGLYNEQFF. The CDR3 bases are TGTGCCAGTAGTCCCTGGGGGGGCCTATACAATGAGCAGTTCTTC.

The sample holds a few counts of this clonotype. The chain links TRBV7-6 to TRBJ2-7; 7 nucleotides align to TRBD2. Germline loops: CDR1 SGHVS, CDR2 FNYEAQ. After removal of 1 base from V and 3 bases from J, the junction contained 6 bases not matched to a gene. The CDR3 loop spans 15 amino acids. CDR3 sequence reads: CASSLGAGENYEQYF. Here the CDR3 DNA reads TGTGCCAGCAGCTTAGGTGCGGGGGAAAACTACGAGCAGTACTTC.

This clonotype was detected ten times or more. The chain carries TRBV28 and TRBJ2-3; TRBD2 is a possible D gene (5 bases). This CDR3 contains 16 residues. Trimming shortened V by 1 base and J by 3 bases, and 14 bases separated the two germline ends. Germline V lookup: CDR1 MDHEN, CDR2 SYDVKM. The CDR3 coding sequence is TGTGCCAGCAGTTTATTCCTCTCGGGGAGTACAGATACGCAGTATTTT. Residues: CASSLFLSGSTDTQYF.

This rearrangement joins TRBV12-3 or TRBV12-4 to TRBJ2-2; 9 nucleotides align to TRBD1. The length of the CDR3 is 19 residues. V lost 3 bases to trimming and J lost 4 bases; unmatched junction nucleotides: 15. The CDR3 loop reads CASSLLYGGTGTTTGELFF. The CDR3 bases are TGTGCCAGCAGTTTGTTGTATGGCGGGACAGGGACCACCACCGGGGAGCTGTTTTTT.

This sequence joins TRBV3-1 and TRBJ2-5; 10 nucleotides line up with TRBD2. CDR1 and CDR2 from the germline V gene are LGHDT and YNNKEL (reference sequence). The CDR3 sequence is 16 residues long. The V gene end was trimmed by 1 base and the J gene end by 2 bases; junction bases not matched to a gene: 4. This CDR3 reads CASSQVPSGGQETQYF. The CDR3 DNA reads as TGTGCCAGCAGCCAAGTTCCTAGCGGGGGACAAGAGACCCAGTACTTC.

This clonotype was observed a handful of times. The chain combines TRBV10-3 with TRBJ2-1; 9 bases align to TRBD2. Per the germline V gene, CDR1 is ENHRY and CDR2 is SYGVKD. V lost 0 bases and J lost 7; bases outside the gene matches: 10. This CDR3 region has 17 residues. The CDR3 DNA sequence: TGTGCCATCAGTGAGTCGTCTAGCGGGGTGGTATTGAATGAGCAGTTCTTC. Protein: CAISESSSGVVLNEQFF.

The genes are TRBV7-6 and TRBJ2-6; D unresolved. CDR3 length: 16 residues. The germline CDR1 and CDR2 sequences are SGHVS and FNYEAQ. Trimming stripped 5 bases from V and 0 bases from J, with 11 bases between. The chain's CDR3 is CASSSSQSSGANVLTF. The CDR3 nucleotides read TGTGCCAGCAGCAGTAGCCAGAGCTCTGGGGCCAACGTCCTGACTTTC.

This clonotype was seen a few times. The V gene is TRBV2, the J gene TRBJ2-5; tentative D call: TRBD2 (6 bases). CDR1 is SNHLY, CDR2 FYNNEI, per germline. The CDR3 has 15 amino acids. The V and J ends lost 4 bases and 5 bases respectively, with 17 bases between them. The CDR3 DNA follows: TGTGCCAGCAGTGGCCCTAGACTAGTTTCCGAGACCCAGTACTTC. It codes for CASSGPRLVSETQYF.

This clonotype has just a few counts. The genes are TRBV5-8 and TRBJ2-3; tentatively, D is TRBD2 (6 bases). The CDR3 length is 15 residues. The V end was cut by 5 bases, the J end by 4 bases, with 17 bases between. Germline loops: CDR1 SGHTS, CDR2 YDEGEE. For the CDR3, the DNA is TGTGCCAGCAGACTACGGGACTTACAACCAGATACGCAGTATTTT. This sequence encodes CASRLRDLQPDTQYF.

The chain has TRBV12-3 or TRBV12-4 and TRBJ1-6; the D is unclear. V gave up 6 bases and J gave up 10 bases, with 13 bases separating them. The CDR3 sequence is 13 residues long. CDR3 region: CASSFQLASPLHF. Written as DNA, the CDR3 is TGTGCCAGCAGCTTCCAATTAGCATCACCCCTCCACTTT.

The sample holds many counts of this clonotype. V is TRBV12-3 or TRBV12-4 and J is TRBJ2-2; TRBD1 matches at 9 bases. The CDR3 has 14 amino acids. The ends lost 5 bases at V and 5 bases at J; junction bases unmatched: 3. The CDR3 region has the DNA TGTGCCAGCAGTGGACAGGGGAGGACCGGGGAGCTGTTTTTT. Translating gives CASSGQGRTGELFF.

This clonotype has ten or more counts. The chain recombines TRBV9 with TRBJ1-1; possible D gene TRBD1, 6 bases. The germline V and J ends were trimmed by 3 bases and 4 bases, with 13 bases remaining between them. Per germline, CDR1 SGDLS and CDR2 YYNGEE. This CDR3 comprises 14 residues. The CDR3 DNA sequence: TGTGCCAGCAGCGCCCCAACAGGGTTCACTGAAGCTTTCTTT. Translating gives CASSAPTGFTEAFF.

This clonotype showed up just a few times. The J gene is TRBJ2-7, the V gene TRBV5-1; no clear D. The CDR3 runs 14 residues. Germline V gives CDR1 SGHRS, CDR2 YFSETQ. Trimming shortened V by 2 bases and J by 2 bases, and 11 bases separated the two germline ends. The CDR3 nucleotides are TGCGCCAGCAGCTTAAAAGAGTGGGCCTACGAGCAGTACTTC. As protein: CASSLKEWAYEQYF. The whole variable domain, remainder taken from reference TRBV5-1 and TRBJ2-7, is KAGVTQTPRYLIKTRGQQVTLSCSPISGHRSVSWYQQTPGQGLQFLFEYFSETQRNKGNFPGRFSGRQFSNSRSEMNVSTLELGDSALYLCASSLKEWAYEQYFGPGTRLTVT.

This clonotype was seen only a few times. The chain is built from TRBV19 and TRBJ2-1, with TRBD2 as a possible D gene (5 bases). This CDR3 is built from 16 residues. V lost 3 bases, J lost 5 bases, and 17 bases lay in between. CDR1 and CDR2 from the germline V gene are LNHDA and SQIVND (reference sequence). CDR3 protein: CASSIWLARNNNEQFF. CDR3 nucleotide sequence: TGTGCCAGTAGTATCTGGCTAGCTCGGAACAACAATGAGCAGTTCTTC.

The CDR3 DNA is TGTGCCAGTAGTTGGGGGCAGACCTACGAGCAGTACTTC. Its protein is CASSWGQTYEQYF. The chain carries TRBV19 and TRBJ2-7, with D possibly being TRBD1 (6 bases). The CDR3 totals 13 residues. CDR1 LNHDA and CDR2 SQIVND come from the germline V gene (reference sequence). V was cut by 5 bases and J by 2 bases, with 10 bases left in between. Full variable domain (remainder filled in from reference TRBV19 and TRBJ2-7): DGGITQSPKYLFRKEGQNVTLSCEQNLNHDAMYWYRQDPGQGLRLIYYSQIVNDFQKGDIAEGYSVSREKKESFPLTVTSAQKNPTAFYLCASSWGQTYEQYFGPGTRLTVT.

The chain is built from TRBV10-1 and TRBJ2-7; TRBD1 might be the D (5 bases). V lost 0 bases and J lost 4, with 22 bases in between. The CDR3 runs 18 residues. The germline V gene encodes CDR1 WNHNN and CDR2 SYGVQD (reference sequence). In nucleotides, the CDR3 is TGCGCCAGCAGTGAGTCAAGAGACAGTAAGGGGTCAGAATACGAGCAGTACTTC. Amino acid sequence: CASSESRDSKGSEYEQYF.

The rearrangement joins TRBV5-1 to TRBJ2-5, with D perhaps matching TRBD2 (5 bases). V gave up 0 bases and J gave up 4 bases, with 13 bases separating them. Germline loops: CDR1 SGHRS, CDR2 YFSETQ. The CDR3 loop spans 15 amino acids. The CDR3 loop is CASSLGGGTRETQYF. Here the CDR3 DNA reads TGCGCCAGCAGCTTGGGTGGAGGTACCAGAGAGACCCAGTACTTC.